What follows are 11 T cell receptor beta chains derived from one specimen sequenced in a study of human T cells and chemical hapten exposure. The time point denotes: patch test 1, 2 weeks after DPC sensitization. The treatment: therapeutic diphenylcyclopropenone sensitization with weekly scalp DPC. TCRdb processed the RACE reads anew with MiXCR; each CDR3 protein has one entry. Altogether 75,000 to 100,000 distinct CDR3 sequences are present, roughly an eighth being singletons, with the ten largest covering 2% to 2.5%. The source material was whole blood, sampled in connection with sensitization to the hapten diphenylcyclopropenone (DPC). The receptors derive from a middle-aged woman with alopecia areata. Some clones in this sample may be carry-over from other donors' samples.

The gene calls are TRBV28 and TRBJ2-2; D perhaps matches TRBD1 (6 bases). The CDR3 totals 15 residues. Germline CDR1 and CDR2: MDHEN and SYDVKM. V was clipped by 6 bases and J by 4 bases, with 15 bases between them. The CDR3 DNA follows: TGTGCCAGCAGCCCCAGGGGAATTCGCACCGGGGAGCTGTTTTTT. This encodes CASSPRGIRTGELFF.

This clonotype was recorded a few times. This rearrangement joins TRBV7-9 to TRBJ2-3; the D gene is possibly TRBD1 (6 bases). V was cut by 8 bases and J by 1 base, with 16 bases left in between. In germline, CDR1 is SEHNR, CDR2 FQNEAQ (reference sequence). The CDR3 extends over 15 amino acids. CDR3 sequence: CASLSTGSGTDTQYF. The CDR3 DNA reads TGTGCCAGCCTGTCTACAGGGAGCGGCACAGATACGCAGTATTTT.

In its sample, this clonotype was seen a few times. The genes are TRBV5-1 and TRBJ2-3; TRBD1 aligns across 8 bases. CDR1 and CDR2 (germline): SGHRS, YFSETQ. Trimming removed 1 base from V and 6 bases from J; junction bases left unmatched: 10. The CDR3 extends over 16 amino acids. The CDR3: CASSLFPGGMSDTQYF. The CDR3 DNA sequence: TGCGCCAGCAGCTTGTTTCCAGGGGGCATGTCGGATACGCAGTATTTT.

The CDR3 DNA follows: TGTGCCAGCAGCTCCTTTGTCGGGCAGTTCTTC. Translating it yields CASSSFVGQFF. The chain couples TRBV7-9 to TRBJ2-1; D gene uncertain. CDR3 size: 11 residues. Germline V gene lookup returns CDR1 SEHNR and CDR2 FQNEAQ (reference sequence). Deletions cut 4 bases from V and 12 bases from J, with 10 bases between.

Only a few counts were recorded for this clonotype. This chain connects TRBV20-1 to TRBJ2-7; perhaps TRBD1 as D (6 bases). CDR1 and CDR2 (germline): DFQATT, SNEGSKA (reference sequence). The CDR3 covers 14 residues. With 1 base removed from V and 2 bases from J, the gap between germline ends came to 12 bases. The CDR3 coding sequence is TGCAGTGCTAGAGGACAGGCTAATCCCTACGAGCAGTACTTC. Protein sequence: CSARGQANPYEQYF.

The rearrangement links TRBV28 to TRBJ2-3; the match to TRBD1 covers 8 bases. With V trimmed by 6 bases and J by 4 bases, 9 bases remained unmatched. Germline V CDR1 and CDR2: MDHEN, SYDVKM. The CDR3 covers 15 residues. The CDR3 here is CASRRTGGISDTQYF. The CDR3, as DNA: TGTGCCAGCAGGCGTACAGGGGGGATCTCAGATACGCAGTATTTT.

The V gene is TRBV7-2, the J gene TRBJ2-1; D is uncertain. Germline assignment: CDR1 SGHTA and CDR2 FQGNSA. The V end lost 1 base, the J end lost 5 bases, and 9 bases lay between the germline ends. CDR3 length equals 14 residues. This CDR3 reads CASSLVLGNNEQFF. In nucleotides, the CDR3 is TGTGCCAGCAGCTTAGTTCTGGGCAACAATGAGCAGTTCTTC.

The V call is TRBV29-1, the J call TRBJ2-7; a possible D gene is TRBD1 (6 bases). Germline V gene data show CDR1 as SQVTM and CDR2 as ANQGSEA. The length of the CDR3 is 12 residues. V lost 7 bases and J 2 bases, leaving 12 bases between the germline ends. The CDR3 here is CSARTVTYEQYF. The CDR3 DNA reads TGCAGCGCCAGGACAGTGACCTACGAGCAGTACTTC.

Ten or more counts support this clonotype. This chain links TRBV21-1 with TRBJ2-6; the table's D call TRBD1 went unverified against the DNA. TRBV21-1 is described as a pseudogene. This CDR3 spans 19 amino acids. In DNA form, the CDR3 reads TGTGCCAGCAGCACTACCGGGACAGATCCCACCGTTGGGGCCAACGTCCTGACTTTC. Amino acid sequence: CASSTTGTDPTVGANVLTF.

This clonotype was counted only a few times. The chain couples TRBV21-1 to TRBJ2-7; the table's D call, TRBD1, was not checked against the DNA. TRBV21-1 has pseudogene status. The CDR3 has 14 amino acids. The CDR3 protein is CASSRRDRFYEQYF. The CDR3 nucleotides are TGTGCCAGCAGCAGGAGGGACAGATTCTACGAGCAGTACTTC.

This sequence joins TRBV30 and TRBJ1-2; 8 bases line up with TRBD1. The CDR3 sequence is 14 residues long. J gave up 1 base and V 1 base, and 2 bases lay outside the gene matches. CDR1 and CDR2 (germline): GTSNPN, SVGIG (reference sequence). CDR3 sequence reads: CAWSGQGNNYGYTF. The CDR3 bases are TGTGCCTGGAGTGGACAGGGGAATAACTATGGCTACACCTTC.